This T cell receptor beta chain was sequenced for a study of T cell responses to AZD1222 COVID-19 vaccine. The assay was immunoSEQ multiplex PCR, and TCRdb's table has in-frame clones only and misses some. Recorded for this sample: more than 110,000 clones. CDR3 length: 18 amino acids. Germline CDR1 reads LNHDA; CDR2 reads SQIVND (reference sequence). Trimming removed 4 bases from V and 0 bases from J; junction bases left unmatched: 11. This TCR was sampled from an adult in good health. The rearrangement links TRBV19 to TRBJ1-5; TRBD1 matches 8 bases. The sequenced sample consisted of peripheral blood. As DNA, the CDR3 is TGTGCCAGTAGTAGGACAGGGCATGATCCGTCTAGCAATCAGCCCCAGCATTTT. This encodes CASSRTGHDPSSNQPQHF. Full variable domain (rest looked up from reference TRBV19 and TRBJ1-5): DGGITQSPKYLFRKEGQNVTLSCEQNLNHDAMYWYRQDPGQGLRLIYYSQIVNDFQKGDIAEGYSVSREKKESFPLTVTSAQKNPTAFYLCASSRTGHDPSSNQPQHFGDGTRLSIL.